The subject of this entry is one T cell receptor (beta chain). Generated by immunoSEQ multiplex PCR, the TCRdb table keeps only in-frame clones and is missing some. Among about 260,000 clones listed, 88% were seen once. These data originate in a study of blood T cell repertoires in COVID-19. As for the study in general: The United States, Italy and Spain provided the acute and convalescent COVID-19 samples. From T cells, B-cell-depleted T cells, or PBMCs came the material, which was cDNA or gDNA.

The receptor comes from a human donor in a cohort sampled during active COVID-19. What was sequenced was peripheral blood.

DNA for the CDR3: TGTGCCAGCAGGGGAGACAGGGGCAACTATGGCTACACCTTC. Its protein is CASRGDRGNYGYTF. The V call is TRBV2, the J call TRBJ1-2; 8 bases match TRBD1. The J segment lost 2 bases and the V segment lost 6 bases, leaving 5 bases of the junction unmatched. This CDR3 is built from 14 residues. Germline V gives CDR1 SNHLY, CDR2 FYNNEI. The variable domain in full, completed from reference TRBV2 and TRBJ1-2, reads EPEVTQTPSHQVTQMGQEVILRCVPISNHLYFYWYRQILGQKVEFLVSFYNNEISEKSEIFDDQFSVERPDGSNFTLKIRSTKLEDSAMYFCASRGDRGNYGYTFGSGTRLTVV.